This TCR beta chain emerged from a study of blood T cells in healthy people across ages. The study's findings and limits: Unsorted PBMCs ruled out conclusive naive versus antigen-experienced comparison. With age, beta diversity per million T cells declined roughly linearly, significantly by 40.

On this clonotype itself: Its target is not known.

With a J-beta primer mix and a sample-barcoded 5' primer, a second PCR ran about 7 to 11 cycles. Every molecule of cDNA carried a tag from a template-switch adaptor with 12 random nucleotides. TCRdb used MiXCR to reprocess the 5' RACE reads, holding one entry per CDR3 protein. The profile shows hundreds of thousands of distinct CDR3 sequences, about 42% of them singletons. The sample comprised blood. The source of this sequence is a man aged 55 to 69 in good health.

The CDR3 spells CASSFFAGGFYEQYF. In DNA, the CDR3 is TGTGCCAGCAGCTTTTTCGCAGGGGGATTCTACGAGCAGTACTTC. This sequence joins TRBV7-9 and TRBJ2-7; 7 bases map to TRBD1. The trim removed 3 bases at V and 3 bases at J, leaving 8 bases unmatched. Per the germline V gene, CDR1 is SEHNR and CDR2 is FQNEAQ (reference sequence). The CDR3 length is 15 residues.